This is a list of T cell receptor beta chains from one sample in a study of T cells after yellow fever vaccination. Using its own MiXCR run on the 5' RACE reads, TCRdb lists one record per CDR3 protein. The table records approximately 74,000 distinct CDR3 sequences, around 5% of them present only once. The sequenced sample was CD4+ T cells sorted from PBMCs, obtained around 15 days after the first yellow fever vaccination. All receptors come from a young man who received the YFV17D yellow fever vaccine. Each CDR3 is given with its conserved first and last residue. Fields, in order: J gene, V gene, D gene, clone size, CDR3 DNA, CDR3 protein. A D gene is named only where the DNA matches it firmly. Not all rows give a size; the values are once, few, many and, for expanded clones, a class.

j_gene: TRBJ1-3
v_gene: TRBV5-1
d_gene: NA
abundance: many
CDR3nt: TGCGCCAGCAGCTTGGAGGTGGGAAACACCATATATTTT
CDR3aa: CASSLEVGNTIYF

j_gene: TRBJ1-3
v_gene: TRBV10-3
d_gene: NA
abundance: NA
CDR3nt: TGTGCCATCAGTGAGTACGACTCCCCGGCGACTGGAAACACCATATATTTT
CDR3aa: CAISEYDSPATGNTIYF

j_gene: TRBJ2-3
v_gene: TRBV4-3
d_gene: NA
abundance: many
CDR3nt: TGCGCCAGCAGCCAAGTTTCCGGGGGTAGCACAGATACGCAGTATTTT
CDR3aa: CASSQVSGGSTDTQYF

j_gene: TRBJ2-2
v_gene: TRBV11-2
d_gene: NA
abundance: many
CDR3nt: TGTGCCAGCAGCGGGGGGATCGGCACCGGGGAGCTGTTTTTT
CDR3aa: CASSGGIGTGELFF

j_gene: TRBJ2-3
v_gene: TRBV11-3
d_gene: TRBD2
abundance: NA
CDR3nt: TGTGCCAGCAGCCCCGGCGGCGGGGGGGCCTCCACAGATACGCAGTATTTT
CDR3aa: CASSPGGGGASTDTQYF

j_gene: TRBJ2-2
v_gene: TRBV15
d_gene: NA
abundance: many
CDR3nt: TGTGCCACCAGCGCCCCGGAACCAAAGACGGCCGGGGAGCTGTTTTTT
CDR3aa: CATSAPEPKTAGELFF

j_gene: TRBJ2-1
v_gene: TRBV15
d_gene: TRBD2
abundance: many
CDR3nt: TGTGCCACCAGCAGAGCGGTAGCGGGGGGCAATGAGCAGTTCTTC
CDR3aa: CATSRAVAGGNEQFF

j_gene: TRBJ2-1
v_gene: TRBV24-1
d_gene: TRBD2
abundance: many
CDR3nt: TGTGCCACCGGTACCGGGACTAGCGGTAGGGACAATGAGCAGTTCTTC
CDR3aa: CATGTGTSGRDNEQFF

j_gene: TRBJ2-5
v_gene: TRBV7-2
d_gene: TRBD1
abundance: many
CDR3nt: TGTGCCAGCAGCCAAATACAGGGGATTGAGACCCAGTACTTC
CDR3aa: CASSQIQGIETQYF

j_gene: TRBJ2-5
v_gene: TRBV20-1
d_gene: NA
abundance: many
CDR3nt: TGCAGTGCTAGAGTGGGACTTGCCGGGGAGACCCAGTACTTC
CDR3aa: CSARVGLAGETQYF

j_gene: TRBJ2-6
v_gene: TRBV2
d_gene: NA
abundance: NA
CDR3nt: TGTGCCAGCAGGAGGAGGTCTATTCCCCTCTTCTCTGGGGCCAACGTCCTGACTTTC
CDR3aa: CASRRRSIPLFSGANVLTF

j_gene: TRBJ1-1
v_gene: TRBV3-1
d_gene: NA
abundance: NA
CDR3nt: TGTGCCTGCACCCCTGGACAGTCTCGGGCTTTCTTT
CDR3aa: CACTPGQSRAFF

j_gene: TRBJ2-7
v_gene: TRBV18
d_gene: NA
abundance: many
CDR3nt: TGTGCCAGCTCACTTGGCCCCGGGAGCTACGAGCAGTACTTC
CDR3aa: CASSLGPGSYEQYF

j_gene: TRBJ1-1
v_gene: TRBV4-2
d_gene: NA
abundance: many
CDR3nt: TGTGCCAGCAGCCATCCTCGAGGGTTGAACACTGAAGCTTTCTTT
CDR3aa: CASSHPRGLNTEAFF

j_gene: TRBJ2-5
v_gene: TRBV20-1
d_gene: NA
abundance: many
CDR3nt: TGCAGCGGGCAACGGAACCAAGAGACCCAGTACTTC
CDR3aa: CSGQRNQETQYF

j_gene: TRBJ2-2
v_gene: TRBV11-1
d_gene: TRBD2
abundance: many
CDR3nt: TGTGCCAGCAGCCCCCGGGAGGTGAACACCGGGGAGCTGTTTTTT
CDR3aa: CASSPREVNTGELFF

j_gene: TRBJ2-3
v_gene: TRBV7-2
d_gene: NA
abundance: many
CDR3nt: TGTGCCAGCAGCTCCCTCCGTCTCGGGTCGGATACGCAGTATTTT
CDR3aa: CASSSLRLGSDTQYF

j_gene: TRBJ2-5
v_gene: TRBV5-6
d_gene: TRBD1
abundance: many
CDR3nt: TGTGCCAGCAGCTCTCCGGGACAGGGGGAGACCCAGTACTTC
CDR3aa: CASSSPGQGETQYF

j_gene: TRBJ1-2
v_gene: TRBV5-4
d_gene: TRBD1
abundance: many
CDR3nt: TGTGCCGGGACAGGGGTTGGCTATGGCTACACCTTC
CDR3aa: CAGTGVGYGYTF

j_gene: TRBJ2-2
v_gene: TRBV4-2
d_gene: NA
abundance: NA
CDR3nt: TGTGCCAGCAGCCCCGGGCGGACCGGGGAGCTGTTTTTT
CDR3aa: CASSPGRTGELFF

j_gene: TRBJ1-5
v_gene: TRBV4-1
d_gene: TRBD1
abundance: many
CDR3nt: TGCGCCAGCAGCCAAGAGGGACAGTTCATCCACCAGCCCCAGCATTTT
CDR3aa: CASSQEGQFIHQPQHF

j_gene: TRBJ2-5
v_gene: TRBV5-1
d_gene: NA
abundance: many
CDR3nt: TGCGCCAGCAGCTTTCCAGGGAAAGAGACCCAGTACTTC
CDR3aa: CASSFPGKETQYF

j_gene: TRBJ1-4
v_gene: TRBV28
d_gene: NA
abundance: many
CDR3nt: TGTGCCAGCAGTGCTACAGGAGGTAATGAAAAACTGTTTTTT
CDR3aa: CASSATGGNEKLFF

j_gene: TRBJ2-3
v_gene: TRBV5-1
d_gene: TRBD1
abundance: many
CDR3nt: TGCGCCAGCAGCTTGAACAGGGGGGCCCCAGATACGCAGTATTTT
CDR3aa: CASSLNRGAPDTQYF

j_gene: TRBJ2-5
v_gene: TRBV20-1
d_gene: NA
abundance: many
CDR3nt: TGCAGTGCTAGAGAGGGGGTGGGCCCGACCCAGTACTTC
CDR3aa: CSAREGVGPTQYF

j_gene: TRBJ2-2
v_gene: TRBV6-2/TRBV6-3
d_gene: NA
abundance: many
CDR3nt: TGTGCCAGCAGTTCTGCTGCGAACACCGGGGAGCTGTTTTTT
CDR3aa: CASSSAANTGELFF

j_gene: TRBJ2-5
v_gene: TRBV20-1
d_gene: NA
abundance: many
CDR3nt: TGCAGTGCTAGCGGACAGATTCAAGAGACCCAGTACTTC
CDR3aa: CSASGQIQETQYF

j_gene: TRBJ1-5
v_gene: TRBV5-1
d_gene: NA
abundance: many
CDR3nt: TGCGCCAGCAGCTTGGTCCCCCAGGGGAACAATCAGCCCCAGCATTTT
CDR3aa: CASSLVPQGNNQPQHF

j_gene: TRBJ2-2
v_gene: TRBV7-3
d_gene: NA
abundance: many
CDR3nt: TGTGCCAGCCAGATACAGGGCAACGCCGGGGAGCTGTTTTTT
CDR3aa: CASQIQGNAGELFF

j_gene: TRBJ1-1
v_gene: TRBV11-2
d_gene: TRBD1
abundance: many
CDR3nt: TGTGCCAGCAGCACAACAGGGGTGGGAGCTTTCTTT
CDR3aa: CASSTTGVGAFF

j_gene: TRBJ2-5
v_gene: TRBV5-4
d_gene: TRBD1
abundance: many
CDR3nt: TGTGCCAGCAGCCTTCCGGGACAGGGCCTCCAAGAGACCCAGTACTTC
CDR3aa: CASSLPGQGLQETQYF

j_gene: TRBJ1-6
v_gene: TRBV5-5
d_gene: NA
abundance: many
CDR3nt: TGTGCCAGCAGCCCTGGCAGGTCCTATAATTCACCCCTCCACTTT
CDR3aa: CASSPGRSYNSPLHF

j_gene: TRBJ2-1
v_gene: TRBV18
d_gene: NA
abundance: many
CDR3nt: TGTGCCAGCTCAGAATTGCTAGGATCAGAGCAGTTCTTC
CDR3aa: CASSELLGSEQFF

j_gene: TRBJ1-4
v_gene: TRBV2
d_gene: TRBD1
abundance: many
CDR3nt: TGTGCCAGCAGTGAACAACAGGGGGGAAAACTGTTTTTT
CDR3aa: CASSEQQGGKLFF

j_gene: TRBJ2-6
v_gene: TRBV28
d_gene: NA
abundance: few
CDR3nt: TGTGCCAGCAGTTTCCTGGGGCCAAGCTCTGGGGCCAACGTCCTGACTTTC
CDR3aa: CASSFLGPSSGANVLTF

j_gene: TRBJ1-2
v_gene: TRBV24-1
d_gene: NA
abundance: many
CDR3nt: TGTGCCACCAGTGATTTCCGGGGAGGCGGCGGCTACACCTTC
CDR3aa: CATSDFRGGGGYTF

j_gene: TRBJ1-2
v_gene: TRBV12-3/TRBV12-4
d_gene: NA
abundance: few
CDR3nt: TGTGCCAGCACCCCTGGTGAGGGTGGGGACTATGGCTACACCTTC
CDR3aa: CASTPGEGGDYGYTF

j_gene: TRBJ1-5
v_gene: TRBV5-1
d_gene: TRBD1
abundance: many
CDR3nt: TGCGCCAGCAGCACGGGACAGGGTGACCAGCCCCAGCATTTT
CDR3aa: CASSTGQGDQPQHF

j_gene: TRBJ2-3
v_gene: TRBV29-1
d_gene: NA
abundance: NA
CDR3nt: TGCAGCGGGAGGGGATCAGATACGCAGTATTTT
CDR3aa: CSGRGSDTQYF

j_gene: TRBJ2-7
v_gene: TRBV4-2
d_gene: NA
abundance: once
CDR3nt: TGTGCCAGCAGCCCTGGGACCGCCTCCACCAACGAGCAGTACTTC
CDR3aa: CASSPGTASTNEQYF

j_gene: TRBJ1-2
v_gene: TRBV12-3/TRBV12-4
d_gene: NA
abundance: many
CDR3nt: TGTGCCAGCAGTTCGACAGGTTCCTATGGCTACACCTTC
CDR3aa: CASSSTGSYGYTF

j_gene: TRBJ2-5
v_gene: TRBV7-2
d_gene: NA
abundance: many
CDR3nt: TGTGCCAGCAGTTTCGGAGGGGGCCAAGAGACCCAGTACTTC
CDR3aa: CASSFGGGQETQYF

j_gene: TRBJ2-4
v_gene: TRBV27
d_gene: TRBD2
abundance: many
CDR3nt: TGTGCCAGCAGTAAACTAGCGGGGGGCATAATAGCCAAAAACATTCAGTACTTC
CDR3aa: CASSKLAGGIIAKNIQYF

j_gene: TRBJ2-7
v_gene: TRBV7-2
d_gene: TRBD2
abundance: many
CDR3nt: TGTGCCAGCAGCCGTGTCCTAGCGGGGGCCACCCCCTACGAGCAGTACTTC
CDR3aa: CASSRVLAGATPYEQYF

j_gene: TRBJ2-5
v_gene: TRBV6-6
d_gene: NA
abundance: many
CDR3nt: TGTGCCAGCCGAAGCGGACAAGAGACCCAGTACTTC
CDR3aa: CASRSGQETQYF

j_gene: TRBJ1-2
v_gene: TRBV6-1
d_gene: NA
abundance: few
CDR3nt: TGTGCCAGCAGACGTTTCGGCTACACCTTC
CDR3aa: CASRRFGYTF

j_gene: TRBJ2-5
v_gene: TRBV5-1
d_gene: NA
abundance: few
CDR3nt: TGCGCCAGCAGCTTGACGGTTCAAGAGACCCAGTACTTC
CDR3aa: CASSLTVQETQYF

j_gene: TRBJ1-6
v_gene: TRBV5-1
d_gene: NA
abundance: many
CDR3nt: TGCGCCAGCAGCTTGGCGATCGGGGAAAGTAATTCACCCCTCCACTTT
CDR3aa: CASSLAIGESNSPLHF

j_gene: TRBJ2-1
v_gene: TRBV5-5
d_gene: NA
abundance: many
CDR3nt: TGTGCCAGCAGCTTGGAGGGGATGCGGAATGAGCAGTTCTTC
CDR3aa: CASSLEGMRNEQFF

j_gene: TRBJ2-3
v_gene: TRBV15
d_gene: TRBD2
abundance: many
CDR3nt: TGTGCCACCAGCAGGGGACTAGAGCTGGTCACGGATACGCAGTATTTT
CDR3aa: CATSRGLELVTDTQYF

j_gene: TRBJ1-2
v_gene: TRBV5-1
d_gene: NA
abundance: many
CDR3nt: TGCGCCAGCAGCTTCGGCTATGGCTACACCTTC
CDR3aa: CASSFGYGYTF

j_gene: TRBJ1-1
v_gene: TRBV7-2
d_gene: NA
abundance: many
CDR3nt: TGTGCCAGCAGCTTTAACGGGATTATGAACACTGAAGCTTTCTTT
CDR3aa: CASSFNGIMNTEAFF

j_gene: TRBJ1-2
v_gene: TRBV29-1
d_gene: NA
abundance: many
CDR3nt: TGCAGCGTTGGTCTGGGTCCCTTGAAGTACGACTATGGCTACACCTTC
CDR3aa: CSVGLGPLKYDYGYTF

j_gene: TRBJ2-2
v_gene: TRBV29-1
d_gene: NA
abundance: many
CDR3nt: TGCAGCGCCGAGGCGTTTGAAGCGGGCTCCACCGGGGAGCTGTTTTTT
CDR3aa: CSAEAFEAGSTGELFF

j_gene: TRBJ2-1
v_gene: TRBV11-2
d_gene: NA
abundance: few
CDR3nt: TGTGCCAGCAGCCTCCCCCCCGTCATCTCCAGCGATAACAATGAGCAGTTCTTC
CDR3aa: CASSLPPVISSDNNEQFF

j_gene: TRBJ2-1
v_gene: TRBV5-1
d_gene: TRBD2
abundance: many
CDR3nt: TGCGCCAGCAGCTGGAGCGGGGGGGCTGGGGTTGAGCAGTTCTTC
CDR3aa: CASSWSGGAGVEQFF

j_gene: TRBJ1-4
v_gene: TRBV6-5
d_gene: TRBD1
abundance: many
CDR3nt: TGTGCCAGCAGTTCTGGACAGGGATTGAAACTGTTTTTT
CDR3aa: CASSSGQGLKLFF

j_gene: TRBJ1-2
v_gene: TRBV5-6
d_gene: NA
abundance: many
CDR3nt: TGTGCCAGCAGCCTACCTGGAGCTAACTATGGCTACACCTTC
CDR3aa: CASSLPGANYGYTF